This T cell receptor beta chain was recorded in a study of blood T cell repertoires in COVID-19. The assay was immunoSEQ multiplex PCR, and TCRdb's table has in-frame clones only and misses some. The sample has a few hundred thousand clones, over 75% seen once. Germline-derived CDR1 and CDR2 are MDHEN and SYDVKM. V lost 8 bases and J lost 10; bases outside the gene matches: 9. CDR3 length: 14 amino acids. The V gene is TRBV28, the J gene TRBJ2-1; 12 bases are a match to TRBD1. Input material: PBMCs or T cells enriched from blood (not recorded which). The sequence came from a woman aged 40 to 50 who had recovered from COVID-19. The CDR3 nucleotides are TGTGCCAGCTTAAAGGGACAGGGGGCGGGGGAGCAGTTCTTC. It codes for CASLKGQGAGEQFF.